These 6 T cell receptor beta chains originate from one sample sequenced in a study of blood T cell repertoires in COVID-19. Sequencing was performed with immunoSEQ multiplex PCR; in TCRdb, only in-frame clones are kept and a portion is missing. The sample gives 440,000 or so clones, about 91% of which show up once; about 1.6% is in the top ten. The sequenced sample was peripheral blood. Source of these receptors: a woman aged 40 to 49 with COVID-19, enrolled during active disease.

The gene calls are TRBV19 and TRBJ1-2; D might be TRBD1 (6 bases). CDR1 and CDR2 from the germline V gene are LNHDA and SQIVND (reference sequence). The V and J ends lost 7 bases and 3 bases respectively, with 15 bases between them. This CDR3 is built from 14 residues. In nucleotides, the CDR3 is TGTGCCAGTAAGAAGGGGGATATCGACTATGGCTACACCTTC. Translated: CASKKGDIDYGYTF.

The chain joins TRBV7-2 to TRBJ1-2; possibly TRBD1 for D (6 bases). The V gene's germline CDR1 is SGHTA and CDR2 FQGNSA. V was clipped by 1 base and J by 1 base, with 16 bases between them. The CDR3 totals 17 residues. CDR3 sequence reads: CASSLVAGGRLNYGYTF. In DNA form, the CDR3 reads TGTGCCAGCAGCTTAGTTGCGGGGGGCAGGCTTAACTATGGCTACACCTTC.

In nucleotides, the CDR3 is TGTGCCAGCAGTTTTCAGGGTCTGAACACTGAAGCTTTCTTT. It yields the protein CASSFQGLNTEAFF. This chain joins TRBV28 and TRBJ1-1, with a weak D call TRBD1 (5 bases). This CDR3 is built from 14 residues. Trimming removed 3 bases at V and 0 bases at J, with 8 bases between. The germline V gene has CDR1 MDHEN and CDR2 SYDVKM.

This chain joins TRBV9 and TRBJ2-7; D possibly corresponds to TRBD2 (6 bases). V lost 4 bases, J lost 0 bases, and 17 bases lay in between. The CDR3 covers 16 residues. The germline V gene encodes CDR1 SGDLS and CDR2 YYNGEE. The CDR3 loop reads CASSQAGTFASYEQYF. In DNA form, the CDR3 reads TGTGCCAGCAGCCAAGCCGGGACTTTCGCCTCCTACGAGCAGTACTTC.

Comment on this clone: Within the sample, other DNA sequences also encode this same CDR3. V gene TRBV27 combines with J gene TRBJ1-1; TRBD1 aligns across 11 bases. V lost 8 bases to trimming and J lost 4 bases; unmatched junction nucleotides: 0. This CDR3 is built from 12 residues. Germline V CDR1 and CDR2: MNHEY, SMNVEV (reference sequence). As DNA, the CDR3 is TGTGCCAGCGGGACAGGGGGCACTGAAGCTTTCTTT. Its translation is CASGTGGTEAFF.

In this sample, this clone turned up once. The chain carries TRBV6-2 or TRBV6-3 and TRBJ1-3, with D unclear. V lost 6 bases and J lost 0, with 12 bases in between. CDR1 is MNHEY, CDR2 SVGEGT, per germline. The CDR3 contains 15 residues. DNA of the CDR3: TGTGCCAGCAGCCTCGACAACCGCTCTGGAAACACCATATATTTT. It encodes CASSLDNRSGNTIYF.